These 6 T cell receptor beta chains were sequenced from one sample in a study of post-analysis software for immune sequencing data. General observations from the study: Controls showed lower frequencies than patients for roughly 5 TRBV segments, and TRBV5-6, TRBV5-1 and TRBV20-1 were among these.

These receptors are not linked to any known antigen. The TCR beta cDNA libraries contained unique molecular identifiers. TCRdb used MiXCR to reprocess the PCR reads, holding one entry per CDR3 protein. The table includes about 500,000 distinct CDR3 sequences, under 55% detected once. The sample comprised blood. Every receptor here comes from a girl under 18 with multiple sclerosis.

V gene TRBV7-9 combines with J gene TRBJ1-2; perhaps TRBD1 as D (5 bases). V was trimmed by 2 bases and J by 8 bases, leaving 15 bases between them. Germline values: CDR1 SEHNR, CDR2 FQNEAQ (reference sequence). The CDR3 is made up of 14 amino acids. CDR3 sequence (DNA): TGTGCCAGCAGCTTATTCGGGGGAGCTGACGGCTACACCTTC. Its protein is CASSLFGGADGYTF.

As for this clonotype: The junction shows a germline mismatch at one end, possibly a read error. J is TRBJ2-7 and V is TRBV9; no firm D call. Germline V CDR1 and CDR2: SGDLS, YYNGEE. This CDR3 region has 14 residues. The CDR3 region has the DNA TGTGCCAGCAGCGTAGCCCCGGTCTCCTACGGGCAGTACTTC. This encodes CASSVAPVSYGQYF.

The chain couples TRBV4-1 to TRBJ2-1; 7 bases are a match to TRBD2. V lost 5 bases, J lost 9 bases, and 10 bases stayed unmatched. CDR3 length: 14 residues. The germline gives CDR1 MGHRA, CDR2 YSYEKL. The CDR3 coding sequence is TGCGCCAGCAGCGGAGGGCCGGGACTACTTGAGCAGTTCTTC. Translating it yields CASSGGPGLLEQFF.

The chain employs TRBV27 and TRBJ2-1, with 8 bases aligning to TRBD2. V lost 0 bases and J lost 8; bases outside the gene matches: 12. The CDR3 length is 17 residues. Looked up from germline, CDR1 is MNHEY and CDR2 is SMNVEV (reference sequence). The chain's CDR3 is CASSLSGRGLGTYEQFF. The CDR3 DNA sequence: TGTGCCAGCAGTTTATCTGGGCGGGGACTAGGGACTTATGAGCAGTTCTTC.

The V call is TRBV29-1, the J call TRBJ2-1; a weak D match, TRBD1 (6 bases). Per germline, CDR1 SQVTM and CDR2 ANQGSEA. CDR3 length: 12 residues. Trimming cost V 7 bases and J 9 bases, with 16 bases left between them. The CDR3 loop is CSARDIQVEQFF. Here the CDR3 DNA reads TGCAGCGCCCGGGACATACAAGTTGAGCAGTTCTTC.

This clonotype was counted a single time. The chain links TRBV12-3 or TRBV12-4 to TRBJ2-4; 11 bases fit TRBD1. The CDR3 sequence is 16 residues long. After removal of 4 bases from V and 2 bases from J, the junction contained 4 bases not matched to a gene. The DNA of the CDR3 is TGTGCCAGCAGTTCGGACAGGGGGCTAACCAAAAACATTCAGTACTTC. Its protein is CASSSDRGLTKNIQYF.